This T cell receptor (beta chain) was sequenced for a study of T-cell reconstitution after alpha-beta-depleted transplantation in children listed by TCRdb under 2016. About the investigation overall: The study quantitatively tracked T-cell immune reconstitution after TCRalphabeta/CD19-depleted allogeneic hematopoietic cell transplantation in children using TCR repertoire profiling.

Study-level results and caveats: In some patients, the high TCRbeta diversity seen at day 60 was put down to recipient T cells and intrathymic progenitors that had survived conditioning. Over subsequent months, a decline in hyperexpanded clone frequencies was noted, and after one year, T-cell counts and TCRbeta diversity were mostly ascribed to newly produced T cells. The apparently early recovery of alphabetaT-cell counts about two months after transplant reportedly depended on only several hundred rapidly expanded clones that came from non-depleted graft cells.

The method was PCR. The data were produced on an Illumina HiSeq 2500. TCR library preparation used molecular barcoding, with unique molecular identifiers applied to normalize quantification of the TCRbeta repertoire. TCRdb applied fastp at Q25 and MiXCR to the public reads, then kept only in-frame beta chains. CDR3 protein sequences are deduplicated, and each keeps its most common genes and DNA. In all, the sample holds 200,000 to 250,000 distinct CDR3 sequences, and approximately 11% of those were seen once. Roughly 27% of the sample goes to the ten largest clones. CDR3 length: 13 amino acids, cysteine to phenylalanine. The only DNA kept is the CDR3, 39 bases in frame from the first base. V and J lose 0 bases and 4 bases, and a span of 8 bases separates them. CDR1 and CDR2 are drawn from the germline V gene (reference sequence): GTSNPN, SVGIG. This clonotype showed up many times. Its target antigen remains unknown. Base qualities are not provided; no much larger clone lies one nucleotide away.

The treatment or condition label, as the study defines it: allogeneic hematopoietic cell transplantation with graft depleted of TCRalphabeta T cells and CD19 B cells. The transplant recipients were children given TCRalphabeta/CD19-depleted allogeneic hematopoietic cell grafts. The source material was PBMCs, sampled before TCRalphabeta/CD19-depleted stem cell transplant. The chain employs TRBV30 and TRBJ2-3; the D gene cannot be named for sure. The receptor was derived from a child younger than two with acute myeloid leukemia, due to receive a stem cell transplant. The CDR3 region: CAWSVRRSDTQYF. The bases are TGTGCCTGGAGTGTACGGAGATCAGATACGCAGTATTTT.